A selection of T cell receptor beta chains follows, all from one sample in a study of shared clonotypes between healthy human individuals. Produced via immunoSEQ multiplex PCR; TCRdb's table is partial and in-frame only. The sample yields about 92,000 clones, less than 60% seen once. The sample taken for sequencing was PBMCs. These receptors came from a woman aged 40 to 50 in good health. Some clones in this sample may be carry-over from other donors' samples. Each CDR3 is given with its conserved first and last residue. Each record gives: D gene, clone size, V gene, J gene, CDR3 protein, CDR3 DNA. D genes are given only for firm matches. Size is stated for part of the rows, as once, few or many counts, or as a class when the clone is expanded.

NA,few,TRBV27,TRBJ1-5,CATRRGFGQPQHF,TGTGCCACCCGGAGAGGGTTCGGTCAGCCCCAGCATTTT
TRBD1,many,TRBV4-2,TRBJ2-3,CASSQQRTGGTDTQYF,TGTGCCAGCAGCCAACAACGGACAGGGGGAACAGATACGCAGTATTTT
NA,NA,TRBV6-4,TRBJ1-1,CASSDSRQIDVNLNTEAFF,TGTGCCAGCAGTGACTCGAGGCAGATCGACGTGAATCTGAACACTGAAGCTTTCTTT
NA,NA,TRBV5-6,TRBJ1-6,CASSHLDRDNSPLHF,TGTGCCAGCAGTCACCTGGACAGAGATAATTCACCCCTCCACTTT
TRBD2,many,TRBV6-1,TRBJ2-5,CASSEGLAGYETQYF,TGTGCCAGCAGTGAGGGACTAGCGGGATACGAGACCCAGTACTTC
TRBD2,NA,TRBV30,TRBJ2-2,CAWEGGLAGTGELFF,TGTGCCTGGGAGGGAGGGCTAGCGGGAACCGGGGAGCTGTTTTTT
NA,NA,TRBV30,TRBJ2-1,CAWGRGGGGGQFF,TGTGCCTGGGGAAGGGGAGGAGGGGGAGGGCAGTTCTTC
TRBD2,NA,TRBV29-1,TRBJ2-7,CSAALKRDPYEQYF,TGCAGCGCTGCTCTTAAGCGGGATCCCTACGAGCAGTACTTC
NA,many,TRBV7-8,TRBJ1-2,CASSLGAPRINYGYTF,TGTGCCAGCAGCTTAGGGGCACCCCGGATTAACTATGGCTACACCTTC
TRBD2,many,TRBV5-1,TRBJ2-7,CASSLGGSFYEQYF,TGCGCCAGCAGCTTAGGCGGGAGTTTTTACGAGCAGTACTTC
NA,many,TRBV7-9,TRBJ1-6,CASSSTGTNSPLHF,TGTGCCAGCAGCTCCACCGGAACGAATTCACCCCTCCACTTT
NA,many,TRBV19,TRBJ2-1,CASSIIQDNEQFF,TGTGCCAGTAGTATAATACAAGACAATGAGCAGTTCTTC
TRBD2,many,TRBV10-2,TRBJ2-1,CASSDPSGPSYNEQFF,TGCGCCAGCAGTGACCCTAGCGGGCCTTCCTACAATGAGCAGTTCTTC
NA,NA,TRBV6-6,TRBJ2-1,CASSLVPEAYNEQFF,TGTGCCAGCAGCTTAGTTCCAGAGGCCTACAATGAGCAGTTCTTC
NA,NA,TRBV7-6,TRBJ2-3,CASSLVADTQYF,TGTGCCAGCAGCTTAGTCGCAGATACGCAGTATTTT
NA,NA,TRBV28,TRBJ1-1,CASISSKGGWAEAFF,TGTGCCAGCATCTCATCGAAGGGAGGGTGGGCTGAAGCTTTCTTT
TRBD1,NA,TRBV18,TRBJ1-2,CASSPGGGGGGYTF,TGTGCCAGCTCACCAGGAGGGGGCGGTGGCGGCTACACCTTC
NA,many,TRBV5-1,TRBJ2-1,CASSLWTGNEQFF,TGCGCCAGCAGCTTGTGGACTGGGAATGAGCAGTTCTTC
NA,NA,TRBV19,TRBJ2-5,CASSRAKTVETQYF,TGTGCCAGTAGTCGGGCTAAGACGGTGGAGACCCAGTACTTC
TRBD1,many,TRBV27,TRBJ2-7,CASSQGATYEQYF,TGTGCCAGCAGCCAGGGGGCCACCTACGAGCAGTACTTC
TRBD2,NA,TRBV29-1,TRBJ2-7,CSVEGTSGSKYEQYF,TGCAGCGTTGAGGGGACTAGCGGGAGTAAATACGAGCAGTACTTC
NA,NA,TRBV5-5,TRBJ2-7,CASSLVGTASYEQYF,TGTGCCAGCAGCTTGGTCGGGACTGCCTCCTACGAGCAGTACTTC
TRBD1,many,TRBV10-3,TRBJ1-5,CAISDRGSQPQHF,TGTGCCATCAGTGACAGGGGGTCACAGCCCCAGCATTTT
NA,NA,TRBV7-9,TRBJ1-5,CASSLRDQPQHF,TGTGCCAGCAGCTTGAGAGATCAGCCCCAGCATTTT
TRBD2,NA,TRBV27,TRBJ2-5,CASSPRGTSLMGTQYF,TGTGCCAGCAGCCCTCGCGGGACTAGCCTCATGGGGACCCAGTACTTC
NA,many,TRBV2,TRBJ1-1,CASRIGRHTEAFF,TGTGCCAGCAGAATCGGACGACACACTGAAGCTTTCTTT
NA,few,TRBV5-4,TRBJ2-1,CASSTQGNNEQFF,TGTGCCAGCAGCACACAGGGAAACAATGAGCAGTTCTTC
NA,many,TRBV30,TRBJ2-7,CAWSDRDYEQYF,TGTGCCTGGAGTGACCGGGACTACGAGCAGTACTTC
NA,NA,TRBV6-6,TRBJ2-7,CASSYSGRSNEQYF,TGTGCCAGCAGTTACTCCGGGAGATCGAACGAGCAGTACTTC
TRBD1,many,TRBV18,TRBJ1-1,CASSPPTGFTEAFF,TGTGCCAGCTCACCACCGACAGGGTTCACTGAAGCTTTCTTT
TRBD2,NA,TRBV4-1,TRBJ2-4,CASSQRGLAALAKNIQYF,TGCGCCAGCAGTCAGAGGGGACTAGCGGCATTAGCCAAAAACATTCAGTACTTC
NA,NA,TRBV5-1,TRBJ2-7,CATPFGGLSYEQYF,TGCGCCACCCCTTTCGGGGGATTATCCTACGAGCAGTACTTC
NA,NA,TRBV5-1,TRBJ1-1,CASSLAGRRDTEAFF,TGCGCCAGCAGCTTGGCAGGGAGACGGGACACTGAAGCTTTCTTT
NA,few,TRBV27,TRBJ1-5,CASSPGNYQPQHF,TGTGCCAGCAGTCCTGGAAATTATCAGCCCCAGCATTTT
TRBD1,NA,TRBV18,TRBJ2-7,CASSRTGGDEQYF,TGTGCCAGCTCACGGACAGGGGGCGACGAGCAGTACTTC
TRBD2,NA,TRBV11-2,TRBJ2-2,CASSLTSSGKGELFF,TGTGCCAGCAGCTTAACGTCTAGCGGGAAGGGGGAGCTGTTTTTT
NA,many,TRBV7-9,TRBJ1-2,CASSFEGHGYTF,TGTGCCAGCAGCTTTGAGGGTCATGGCTACACCTTC
NA,few,TRBV5-1,TRBJ2-2,CASSLGQINTGELFF,TGCGCCAGCAGCTTGGGACAGATAAACACCGGGGAGCTGTTTTTT
NA,NA,TRBV4-2,TRBJ1-4,CASSQDRGRGDEKLFF,TGTGCCAGCAGCCAAGATCGTGGAAGGGGTGATGAAAAACTGTTTTTT
NA,NA,TRBV29-1,TRBJ2-5,CSPRRGETQYF,TGCAGCCCCCGGAGGGGGGAGACCCAGTACTTC
NA,once,TRBV21-1,TRBJ2-3,CASSQKTGPRIKEDTDTQYF,TGTGCCAGCAGCCAAAAGACAGGCCCAAGGATTAAGGAGGACACAGATACGCAGTATTTT
NA,few,TRBV19,TRBJ1-3,CASSTRTVSGNTIYF,TGTGCCAGTAGTACCCGGACAGTCTCTGGAAACACCATATATTTT
NA,NA,TRBV28,TRBJ2-5,CASSIPGERETQYF,TGTGCCAGCAGTATCCCCGGAGAACGGGAGACCCAGTACTTC
NA,NA,TRBV5-4,TRBJ2-5,CASSLTKTQYF,TGTGCCAGCAGCTTGACGAAGACCCAGTACTTC
NA,NA,TRBV5-6,TRBJ2-7,CASGNGVGASYEQYF,TGTGCCAGCGGAAATGGGGTTGGGGCCTCCTACGAGCAGTACTTC
NA,NA,TRBV29-1,TRBJ1-5,CSVGGASNQPQHF,TGCAGCGTTGGAGGGGCAAGCAATCAGCCCCAGCATTTT
TRBD1,many,TRBV5-8,TRBJ2-5,CASSDRGRGTETQYF,TGTGCCAGCAGCGACAGGGGCCGGGGTACAGAGACCCAGTACTTC
NA,once,TRBV7-9,TRBJ2-3,CASSLGGSISTDTQYF,TGTGCCAGCAGCTTAGGTGGCTCAATCTCCACAGATACGCAGTATTTT
NA,NA,TRBV28,TRBJ1-5,CASSLLSRQVNQPQHF,TGTGCCAGCAGTTTATTATCGCGGCAGGTCAATCAGCCCCAGCATTTT
TRBD1,few,TRBV7-2,TRBJ1-4,CASSLTGDNEKLFF,TGTGCCAGCAGCCTCACAGGGGATAATGAAAAACTGTTTTTT
NA,NA,TRBV4-3,TRBJ2-7,CASSQIQGHEQYF,TGCGCCAGCAGCCAAATCCAGGGCCACGAGCAGTACTTC
NA,once,TRBV5-4,TRBJ2-5,CASSSAALGFQETQYF,TGTGCCAGCAGCTCGGCCGCTCTGGGGTTTCAAGAGACCCAGTACTTC
NA,NA,TRBV30,TRBJ2-1,CAWLLASSYNEQFF,TGTGCCTGGCTTCTTGCGAGCTCCTACAATGAGCAGTTCTTC
TRBD1,NA,TRBV28,TRBJ2-7,CASSQGGPTPYEQYF,TGTGCCAGCAGCCAAGGGGGCCCCACCCCCTACGAGCAGTACTTC